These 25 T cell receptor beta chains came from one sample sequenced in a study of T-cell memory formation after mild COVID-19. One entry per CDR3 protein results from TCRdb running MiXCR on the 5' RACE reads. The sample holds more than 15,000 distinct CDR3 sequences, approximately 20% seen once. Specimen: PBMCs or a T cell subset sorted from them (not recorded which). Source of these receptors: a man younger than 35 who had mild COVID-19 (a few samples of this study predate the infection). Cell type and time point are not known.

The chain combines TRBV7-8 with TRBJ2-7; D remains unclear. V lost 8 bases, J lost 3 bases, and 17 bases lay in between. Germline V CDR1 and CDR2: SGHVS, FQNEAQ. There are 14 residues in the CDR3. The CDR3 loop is CASHLLRSGYEQYF. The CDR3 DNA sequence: TGTGCCAGCCATCTCTTAAGGTCCGGCTACGAGCAGTACTTC.

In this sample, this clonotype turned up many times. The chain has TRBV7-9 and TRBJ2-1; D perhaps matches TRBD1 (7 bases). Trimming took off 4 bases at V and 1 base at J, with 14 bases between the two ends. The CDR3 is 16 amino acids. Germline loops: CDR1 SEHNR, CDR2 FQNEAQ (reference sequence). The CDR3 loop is CASSSQPGGSYNEQFF. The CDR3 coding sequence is TGTGCCAGCAGCTCGCAGCCAGGGGGGTCCTACAATGAGCAGTTCTTC. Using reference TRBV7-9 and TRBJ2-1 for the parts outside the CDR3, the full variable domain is DTGVSQNPRHKITKRGQNVTFRCDPISEHNRLYWYRQTLGQGPEFLTYFQNEAQLEKSRLLSDRFSAERPKGSFSTLEIQRTEQGDSAMYLCASSSQPGGSYNEQFFGPGTRLTVL.

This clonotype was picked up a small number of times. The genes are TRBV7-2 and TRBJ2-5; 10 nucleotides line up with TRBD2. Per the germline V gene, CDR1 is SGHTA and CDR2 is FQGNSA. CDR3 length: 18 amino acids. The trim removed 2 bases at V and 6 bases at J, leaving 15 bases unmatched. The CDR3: CASSLLSGSGGPWKTQYF. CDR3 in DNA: TGTGCCAGCAGCTTACTTTCGGGTAGCGGGGGGCCCTGGAAGACCCAGTACTTC.

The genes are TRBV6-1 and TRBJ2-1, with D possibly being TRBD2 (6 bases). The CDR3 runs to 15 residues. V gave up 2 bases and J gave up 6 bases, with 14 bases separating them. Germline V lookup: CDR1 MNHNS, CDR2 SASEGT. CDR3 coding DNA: TGTGCCAGCAGTGAACTAGACGGGAGTGGCAATGAGCAGTTCTTC. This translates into CASSELDGSGNEQFF.

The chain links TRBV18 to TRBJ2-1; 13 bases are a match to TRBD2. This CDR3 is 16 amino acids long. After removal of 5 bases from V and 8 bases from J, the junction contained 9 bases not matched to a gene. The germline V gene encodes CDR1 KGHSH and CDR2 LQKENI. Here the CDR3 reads CASSAQLAGGPYEQFF. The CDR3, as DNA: TGTGCCAGCTCAGCACAACTAGCGGGGGGGCCATATGAGCAGTTCTTC.

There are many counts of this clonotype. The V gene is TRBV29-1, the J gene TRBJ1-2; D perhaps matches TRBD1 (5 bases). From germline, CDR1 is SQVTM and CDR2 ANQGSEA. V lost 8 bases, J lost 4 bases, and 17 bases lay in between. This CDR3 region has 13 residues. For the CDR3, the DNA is TGCAGCATCAATGGTGGGGCAGCCTATGGCTACACCTTC. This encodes CSINGGAAYGYTF.

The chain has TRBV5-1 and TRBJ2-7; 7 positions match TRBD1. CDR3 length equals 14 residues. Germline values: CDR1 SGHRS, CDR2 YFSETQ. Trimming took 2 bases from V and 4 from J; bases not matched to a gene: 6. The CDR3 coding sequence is TGCGCCAGCAGCTTCGACGGGACAGCTTACGAGCAGTACTTC. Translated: CASSFDGTAYEQYF.

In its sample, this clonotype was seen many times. CDR3 protein: CASSYSVQGSQQETQYF. DNA of the CDR3: TGTGCCAGCAGTTACTCGGTGCAGGGCAGCCAGCAAGAGACCCAGTACTTC. This chain uses TRBV6-6 with TRBJ2-5; a possible D gene is TRBD1 (5 bases). The CDR3 has 17 residues. Trimming took 0 bases from V and 2 from J, leaving 16 bases between them. Germline CDR1 and CDR2: MNHNY and SVGAGI (reference sequence).

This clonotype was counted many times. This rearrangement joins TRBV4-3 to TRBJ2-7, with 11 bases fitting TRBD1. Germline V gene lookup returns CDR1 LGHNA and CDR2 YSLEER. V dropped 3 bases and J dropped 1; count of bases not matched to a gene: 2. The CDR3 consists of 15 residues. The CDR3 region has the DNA TGCGCCAGCAGCCACGGGACAGGGGGTTCCTACGAGCAGTACTTC. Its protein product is CASSHGTGGSYEQYF.

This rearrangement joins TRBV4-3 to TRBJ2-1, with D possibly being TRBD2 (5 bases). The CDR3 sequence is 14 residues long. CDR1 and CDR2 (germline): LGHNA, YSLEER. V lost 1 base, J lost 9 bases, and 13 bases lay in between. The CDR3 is CASSQVLRAGEQFF. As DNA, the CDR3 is TGCGCCAGCAGCCAAGTACTCCGCGCGGGTGAGCAGTTCTTC.

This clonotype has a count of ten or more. The CDR3 here is CSVPAENTEAFF. As DNA, the CDR3 is TGCAGCGTACCTGCAGAGAACACTGAAGCTTTCTTT. This chain connects TRBV29-1 to TRBJ1-1; D is unresolved. V dropped 6 bases and J dropped 1 base, with 9 bases sitting between them. The germline V gene encodes CDR1 SQVTM and CDR2 ANQGSEA. The CDR3 is 12 residues long.

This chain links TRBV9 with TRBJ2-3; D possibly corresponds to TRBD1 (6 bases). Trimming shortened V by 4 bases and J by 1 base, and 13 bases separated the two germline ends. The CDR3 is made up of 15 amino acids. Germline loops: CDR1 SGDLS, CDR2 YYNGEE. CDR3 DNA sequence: TGTGCCAGCAGCCAGGACAGAGGAGGCACAGATACGCAGTATTTT. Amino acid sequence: CASSQDRGGTDTQYF.

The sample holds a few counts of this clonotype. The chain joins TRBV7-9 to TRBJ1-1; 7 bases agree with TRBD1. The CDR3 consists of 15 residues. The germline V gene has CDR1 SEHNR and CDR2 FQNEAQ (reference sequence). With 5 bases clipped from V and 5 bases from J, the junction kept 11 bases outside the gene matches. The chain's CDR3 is CASSPRARGWTEAFF. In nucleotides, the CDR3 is TGTGCCAGCAGCCCCCGGGCCAGGGGGTGGACTGAAGCTTTCTTT.

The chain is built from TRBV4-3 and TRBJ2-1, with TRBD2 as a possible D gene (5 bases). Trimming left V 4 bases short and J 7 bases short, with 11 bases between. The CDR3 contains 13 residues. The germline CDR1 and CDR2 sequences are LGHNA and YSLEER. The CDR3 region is CASSPQLANEQFF. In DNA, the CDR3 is TGCGCCAGCAGCCCCCAATTAGCGAATGAGCAGTTCTTC.

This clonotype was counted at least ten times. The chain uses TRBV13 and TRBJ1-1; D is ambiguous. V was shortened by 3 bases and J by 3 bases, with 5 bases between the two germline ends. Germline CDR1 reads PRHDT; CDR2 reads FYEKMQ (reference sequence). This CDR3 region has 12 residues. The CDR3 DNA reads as TGTGCCAGCAGCTTCGATTACACTGAAGCTTTCTTT. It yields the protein CASSFDYTEAFF.

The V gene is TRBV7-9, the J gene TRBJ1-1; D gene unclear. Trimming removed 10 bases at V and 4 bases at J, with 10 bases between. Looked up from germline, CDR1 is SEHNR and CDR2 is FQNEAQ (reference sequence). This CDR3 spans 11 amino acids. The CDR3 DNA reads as TGTGCCACCTCGATGGGCACTGAAGCTTTCTTT. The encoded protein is CATSMGTEAFF.

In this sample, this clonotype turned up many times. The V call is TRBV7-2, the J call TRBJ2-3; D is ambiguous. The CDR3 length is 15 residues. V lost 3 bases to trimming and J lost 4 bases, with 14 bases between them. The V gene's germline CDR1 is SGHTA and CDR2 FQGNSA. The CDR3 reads CASSFEAGLPDTQYF. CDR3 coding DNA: TGTGCCAGCAGCTTCGAAGCCGGGCTCCCAGATACGCAGTATTTT.

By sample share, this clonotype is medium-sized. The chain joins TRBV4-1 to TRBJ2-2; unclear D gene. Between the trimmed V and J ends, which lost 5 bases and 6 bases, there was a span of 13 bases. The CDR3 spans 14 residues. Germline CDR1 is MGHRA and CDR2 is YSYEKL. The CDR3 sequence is CASSAIGSAGELFF. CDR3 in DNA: TGCGCCAGCAGCGCGATAGGATCCGCCGGGGAGCTGTTTTTT.

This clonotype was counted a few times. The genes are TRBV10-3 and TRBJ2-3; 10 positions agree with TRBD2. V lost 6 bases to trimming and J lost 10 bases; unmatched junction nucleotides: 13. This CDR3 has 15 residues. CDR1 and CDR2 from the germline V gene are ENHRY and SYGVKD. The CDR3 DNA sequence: TGTGCCATCAGAATCGAAGCGGGGGGGCCGCGGGCGCAGTATTTT. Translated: CAIRIEAGGPRAQYF.

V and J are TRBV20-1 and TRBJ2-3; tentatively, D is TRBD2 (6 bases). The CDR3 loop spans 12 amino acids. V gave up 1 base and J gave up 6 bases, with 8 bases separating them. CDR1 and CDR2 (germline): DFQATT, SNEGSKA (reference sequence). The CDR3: CSARVGGDTQYF. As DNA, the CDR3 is TGCAGTGCTAGAGTTGGGGGGGATACGCAGTATTTT.

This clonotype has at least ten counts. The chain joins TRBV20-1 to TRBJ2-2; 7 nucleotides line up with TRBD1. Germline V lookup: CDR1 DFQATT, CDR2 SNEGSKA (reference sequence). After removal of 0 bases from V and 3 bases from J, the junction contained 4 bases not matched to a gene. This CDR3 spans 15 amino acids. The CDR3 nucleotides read TGCAGTGCTAGAGAGAGGGGGCGATACACCGGGGAGCTGTTTTTT. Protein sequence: CSARERGRYTGELFF.

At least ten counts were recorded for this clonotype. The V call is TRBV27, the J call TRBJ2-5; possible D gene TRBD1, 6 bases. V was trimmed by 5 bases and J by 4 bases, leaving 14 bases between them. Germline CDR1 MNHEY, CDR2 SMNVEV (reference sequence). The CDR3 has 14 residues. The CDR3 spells CASSPGTWGETQYF. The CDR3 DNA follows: TGTGCCAGCAGTCCTGGGACATGGGGAGAGACCCAGTACTTC.

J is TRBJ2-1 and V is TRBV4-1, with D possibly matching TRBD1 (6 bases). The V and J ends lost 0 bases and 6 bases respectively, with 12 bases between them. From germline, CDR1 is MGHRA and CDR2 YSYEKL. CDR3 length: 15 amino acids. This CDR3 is CASSQDHAGANEQFF. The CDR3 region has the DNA TGCGCCAGCAGCCAAGATCATGCAGGGGCCAATGAGCAGTTCTTC.

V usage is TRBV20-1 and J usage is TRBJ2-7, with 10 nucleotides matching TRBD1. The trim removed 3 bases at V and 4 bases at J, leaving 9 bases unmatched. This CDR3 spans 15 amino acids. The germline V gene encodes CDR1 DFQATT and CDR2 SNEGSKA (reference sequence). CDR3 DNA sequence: TGCAGTGCTAGCTCCTGGGGGACAGGGGATTACGAGCAGTACTTC. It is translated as CSASSWGTGDYEQYF.

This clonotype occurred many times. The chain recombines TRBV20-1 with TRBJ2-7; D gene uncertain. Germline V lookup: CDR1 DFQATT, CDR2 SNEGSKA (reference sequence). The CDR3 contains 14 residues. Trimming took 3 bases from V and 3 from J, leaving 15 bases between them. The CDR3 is CSASRAGDSYEQYF. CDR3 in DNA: TGCAGTGCTAGTAGGGCAGGAGATAGCTACGAGCAGTACTTC.